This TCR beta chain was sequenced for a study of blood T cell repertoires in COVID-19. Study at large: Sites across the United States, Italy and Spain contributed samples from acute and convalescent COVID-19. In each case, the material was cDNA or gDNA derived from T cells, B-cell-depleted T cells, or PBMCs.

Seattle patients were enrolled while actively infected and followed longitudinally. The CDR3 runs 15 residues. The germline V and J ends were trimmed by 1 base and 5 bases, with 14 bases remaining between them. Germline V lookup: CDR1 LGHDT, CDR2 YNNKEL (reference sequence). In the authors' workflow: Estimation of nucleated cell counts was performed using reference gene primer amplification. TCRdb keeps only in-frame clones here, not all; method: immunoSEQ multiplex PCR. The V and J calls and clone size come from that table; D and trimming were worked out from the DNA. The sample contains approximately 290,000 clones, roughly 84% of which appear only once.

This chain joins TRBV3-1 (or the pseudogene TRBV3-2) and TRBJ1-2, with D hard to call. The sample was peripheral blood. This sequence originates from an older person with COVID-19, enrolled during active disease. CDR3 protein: CASSQVGIGKYGYTF. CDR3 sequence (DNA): TGTGCCAGCAGCCAAGTGGGAATCGGGAAGTATGGCTACACCTTC.